These 22 T cell receptor beta chains originate from one sample sequenced in a study of shared clonotypes between healthy human individuals (dated by TCRdb to about 2020). Libraries were made using the immunoSEQ multiplex PCR assay. TCRdb holds this immuneACCESS table with in-frame rearrangements only. Some clones are missing; in checked studies, unresolved V genes explain under half, and the rest has no known cause. This sample lists more than 200,000 clones; over 60% were detected once. The leading ten clones occupy over 8.5% of the sample. The sequenced sample was memory CD4+ T cells sorted from blood. Explained via the paper, the cell subset or site label denotes: CD45RA-negative fraction. The origin of the receptors is a man under 40 in good health.

This clone was counted a few times. The rearrangement joins TRBV7-9 to TRBJ2-6; D tentatively fits TRBD1 or TRBD2 (6 bases each). Germline V gene sequence: CDR1 SEHNR, CDR2 FQNEAQ (reference sequence). V was cut by 5 bases and J by 1 base, with 18 bases left in between. The CDR3 is made up of 18 amino acids. The CDR3 is CASSPALTGASGANVLTF. CDR3 DNA: TGTGCCAGCAGCCCGGCCCTAACGGGGGCGTCTGGGGCCAACGTCCTGACTTTC.

The rearrangement uses TRBV5-4 and TRBJ2-3, with 9 positions matching TRBD2. The CDR3 totals 16 residues. Unmatched junction bases numbered 7, after V lost 0 bases and J lost 5 bases. Germline assignment: CDR1 SGHNT and CDR2 YYREEE (reference sequence). As DNA, the CDR3 is TGTGCCAGCAGCTTGGGCGGGAGGGCCTTGGTAGATACGCAGTATTTT. Protein sequence: CASSLGGRALVDTQYF. Using reference TRBV5-4 and TRBJ2-3 for the parts outside the CDR3, the full variable domain is ETGVTQSPTHLIKTRGQQVTLRCSSQSGHNTVSWYQQALGQGPQFIFQYYREEENGRGNFPPRFSGLQFPNYSSELNVNALELDDSALYLCASSLGGRALVDTQYFGPGTRLTVL.

This chain connects TRBV27 to TRBJ1-1; weak D call: TRBD1 (5 bases). V was pared by 5 bases and J by 0 bases, with 10 bases between. This CDR3 comprises 14 residues. CDR1 is MNHEY and CDR2 is SMNVEV in the germline V gene (reference sequence). The CDR3 nucleotides are TGTGCCAGCAGTGGGGCAGCCATGAACACTGAAGCTTTCTTT. Its translation: CASSGAAMNTEAFF.

The chain uses TRBV6-5 and TRBJ2-7; maybe TRBD2 (5 bases). Trimming cost V 1 base and J 4 bases, with 8 bases left between them. Germline values: CDR1 MNHEY, CDR2 SVGAGI. The CDR3 has 13 amino acids. The CDR3 spells CASSYWGEYEQYF. The CDR3 region has the DNA TGTGCCAGCAGTTACTGGGGAGAGTACGAGCAGTACTTC.

This chain links TRBV7-3 with TRBJ2-1; TRBD2 matches at 15 bases. Trimming at V came to 4 bases and at J to 0 bases, leaving 13 bases not matched to a gene. CDR3 length: 21 residues. Germline V lookup: CDR1 SGHTA, CDR2 FQGTGA. CDR3 DNA sequence: TGTGCCAGCAGCTCCCCGACCCCGGGACTAGCGGGAGGTCTCTCCTACAATGAGCAGTTCTTC. This gives the protein CASSSPTPGLAGGLSYNEQFF.

The chain has TRBV5-1 and TRBJ2-1; 11 nucleotides agree with TRBD2. V gave up 0 bases and J gave up 7 bases; unmatched junction bases: 6. The CDR3 is 16 residues long. The germline gives CDR1 SGHRS, CDR2 YFSETQ. The CDR3 region is CASSLELAGVGNEQFF. CDR3 sequence (DNA): TGCGCCAGCAGCTTGGAACTAGCGGGAGTGGGGAATGAGCAGTTCTTC.

This chain links TRBV5-1 with TRBJ2-6; 8 positions agree with TRBD2. The length of the CDR3 is 15 residues. The V gene's germline CDR1 is SGHRS and CDR2 YFSETQ. V trimming: 4 bases; J trimming: 2 bases; junction bases outside the gene matches: 2. CDR3 amino acids: CASSREGAGANVLTF. In nucleotides, the CDR3 is TGCGCCAGCAGCCGGGAGGGGGCTGGGGCCAACGTCCTGACTTTC.

This sequence joins TRBV5-8 and TRBJ2-1; a possible D gene is TRBD2 (5 bases). The CDR3 is made up of 16 amino acids. CDR1 is SGHTS, CDR2 YDEGEE, per germline. The V end lost 2 bases, the J end lost 4 bases, and 16 bases lay between the germline ends. The CDR3: CASSLSGILRYNEQFF. For the CDR3, the DNA is TGTGCCAGCAGCTTATCCGGGATCCTTCGTTACAATGAGCAGTTCTTC.

This sequence joins TRBV6-6 and TRBJ1-4, with D hard to call. CDR3 length: 14 residues. V lost 6 bases and J 7 bases, leaving 15 bases between the germline ends. The germline CDR1 and CDR2 sequences are MNHNY and SVGAGI (reference sequence). Written as DNA, the CDR3 is TGTGCCAGCAGCCGAACCGACCCTAGTGAAAAACTGTTTTTT. It codes for CASSRTDPSEKLFF.

V usage is TRBV28 and J usage is TRBJ2-7; perhaps TRBD1 as D (6 bases). Trimming cost V 8 bases and J 5 bases, with 10 bases left between them. This CDR3 has 11 amino acids. From germline, CDR1 is MDHEN and CDR2 SYDVKM. In nucleotides, the CDR3 is TGTGCCAGCCGGGACAACGACGAGCAGTACTTC. It is translated as CASRDNDEQYF.

The J gene is TRBJ2-5, the V gene TRBV7-3, with 8 nucleotides matching TRBD2. Germline trimming cut 4 bases from V and 4 bases from J; bases unmatched to any gene: 8. CDR1 and CDR2 from the germline V gene are SGHTA and FQGTGA. The CDR3 covers 15 residues. The CDR3 coding sequence is TGTGCCAGCAGCTCGGGACTAGGGAGGGGAGAGACCCAGTACTTC. It codes for CASSSGLGRGETQYF.

As for this clone: Other DNA sequences in the sample encode the same CDR3. The chain has TRBV20-1 and TRBJ2-5, with 9 bases that match TRBD1. The trim removed 6 bases at V and 5 bases at J, leaving 1 base unmatched. Germline V gives CDR1 DFQATT, CDR2 SNEGSKA (reference sequence). The CDR3 spans 11 residues. CDR3 nucleotides: TGCAGTGCCGGGACAGGGGAGACCCAGTACTTC. Its translation: CSAGTGETQYF.

This clone appeared a few times. V is TRBV5-6 and J is TRBJ2-3, with 9 nucleotides matching TRBD1. Germline V gene sequence: CDR1 SGHDT, CDR2 YYEEEE. This CDR3 is built from 16 residues. The ends lost 0 bases at V and 1 base at J; junction bases unmatched: 3. CDR3 in amino acids: CASSLVGDRGTDTQYF. For the CDR3, the DNA is TGTGCCAGCAGCTTGGTAGGGGACAGGGGCACAGATACGCAGTATTTT.

This chain links TRBV28 with TRBJ2-1, with D tentatively TRBD2 (6 bases). This CDR3 region has 15 residues. The V end was cut by 6 bases, the J end by 0 bases, with 12 bases between. Germline CDR1 reads MDHEN; CDR2 reads SYDVKM. The CDR3 DNA is TGTGCCAGCAGCCCCCTAGCGAGCTCCTACAATGAGCAGTTCTTC. Encoded protein: CASSPLASSYNEQFF. Combining the CDR3 with reference TRBV28 and TRBJ2-1 gives the whole variable domain DVKVTQSSRYLVKRTGEKVFLECVQDMDHENMFWYRQDPGLGLRLIYFSYDVKMKEKGDIPEGYSVSREKKERFSLILESASTNQTSMYLCASSPLASSYNEQFFGPGTRLTVL.

The chain joins TRBV6-1 to TRBJ2-5; TRBD2 matches 7 bases. This CDR3 has 19 residues. Losses at the gene ends were 8 bases for V and 2 bases for J; bases not matched to a gene: 23. Germline CDR1 reads MNHNS; CDR2 reads SASEGT. The CDR3 spells CASGKAPIRRGAGQETQYF. The CDR3 coding sequence is TGTGCCAGCGGTAAAGCACCTATACGACGGGGAGCGGGACAAGAGACCCAGTACTTC.

The chain carries TRBV11-2 and TRBJ2-7; weak D call: TRBD1 (6 bases). Germline V gene lookup returns CDR1 SGHAT and CDR2 FQNNGV. This CDR3 region has 16 residues. V gave up 1 base and J gave up 1 base, with 14 bases separating them. The CDR3 nucleotides read TGTGCCAGCAGCTTAGGGGGGCTCTACTCATCCTACGAGCAGTACTTC. Its protein is CASSLGGLYSSYEQYF.

The sample holds a few counts of this clone. The chain uses TRBV28 and TRBJ1-2; D may be TRBD1 (6 bases). Trimming took 5 bases from V and 8 from J, leaving 21 bases between them. Germline V gives CDR1 MDHEN, CDR2 SYDVKM. This CDR3 has 15 residues. CDR3 protein: CASSPAQAGVRGYTF. The CDR3 nucleotides are TGTGCCAGCAGTCCCGCCCAAGCAGGGGTACGAGGCTACACCTTC.

Only a few counts were recorded for this clone. The chain carries TRBV7-9 and TRBJ1-5; 7 nucleotides agree with TRBD1. This CDR3 is 14 amino acids long. Per the germline V gene, CDR1 is SEHNR and CDR2 is FQNEAQ (reference sequence). V shed 10 bases and J 1 base; nucleotides not matched to a gene: 7. For the CDR3, the DNA is TGTGCCACCGGGACAGAAGGAAGCAATCAGCCCCAGCATTTT. Amino acid sequence: CATGTEGSNQPQHF. Looking up the rest from reference TRBV7-9 and TRBJ1-5 gives the full variable domain: DTGVSQNPRHKITKRGQNVTFRCDPISEHNRLYWYRQTLGQGPEFLTYFQNEAQLEKSRLLSDRFSAERPKGSFSTLEIQRTEQGDSAMYLCATGTEGSNQPQHFGDGTRLSIL.

V is TRBV5-1 and J is TRBJ2-7, with 10 bases matching TRBD2. The CDR3 runs to 15 residues. Per germline, CDR1 SGHRS and CDR2 YFSETQ. V trimming: 4 bases; J trimming: 6 bases; junction bases outside the gene matches: 10. This chain's CDR3 is CASSPIPSGSIEQYF. In DNA form, the CDR3 reads TGCGCCAGCAGCCCAATCCCTAGCGGGAGTATCGAGCAGTACTTC.

The chain couples TRBV5-1 to TRBJ2-1; 12 bases are shared with TRBD2. The V gene end was trimmed by 2 bases and the J gene end by 9 bases; junction bases not matched to a gene: 9. Germline values: CDR1 SGHRS, CDR2 YFSETQ. This CDR3 is 16 amino acids long. Here the CDR3 DNA reads TGCGCCAGCAGCTTTGGGACTAGCGGGCTTCTCGGTGAGCAGTTCTTC. This codes for CASSFGTSGLLGEQFF.

Worth noting for this clone: The junction departs from the called germline gene at one end, perhaps through a read error. The gene calls are TRBV7-7 and TRBJ2-2, with a tentative D call TRBD1 (6 bases). The CDR3 extends over 14 amino acids. From germline, CDR1 is SSHAT and CDR2 FNYEAQ (reference sequence). CDR3 protein: CASSLTGHTGELFF. CDR3 nucleotide sequence: TGTGCTAGCAGCTTGACAGGCCACACCGGGGAGCTGTTTTTT.

The CDR3 is CAGGRSSYEQYF. CDR3 nucleotide sequence: TGTGCCGGCGGTAGGAGCTCCTACGAGCAGTACTTC. The rearrangement uses TRBV28 and TRBJ2-7; D unclear. Germline CDR1 MDHEN, CDR2 SYDVKM. Trimming removed 11 bases from V and 0 bases from J, with 11 bases in between. The CDR3 is 12 amino acids.